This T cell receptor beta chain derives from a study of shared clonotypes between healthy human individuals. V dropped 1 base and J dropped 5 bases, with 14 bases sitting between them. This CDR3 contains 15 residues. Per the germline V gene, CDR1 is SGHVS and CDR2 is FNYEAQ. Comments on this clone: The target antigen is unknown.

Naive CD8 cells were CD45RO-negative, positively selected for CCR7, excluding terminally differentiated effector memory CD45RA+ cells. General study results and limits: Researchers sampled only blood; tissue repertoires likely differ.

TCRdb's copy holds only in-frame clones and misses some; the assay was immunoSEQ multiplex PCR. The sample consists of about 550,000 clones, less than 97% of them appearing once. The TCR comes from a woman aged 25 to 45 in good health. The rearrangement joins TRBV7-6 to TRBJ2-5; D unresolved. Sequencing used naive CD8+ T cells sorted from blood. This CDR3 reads CASSLVLSVAETQYF. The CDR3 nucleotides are TGTGCCAGCAGCTTAGTCCTCTCGGTGGCGGAGACCCAGTACTTC.